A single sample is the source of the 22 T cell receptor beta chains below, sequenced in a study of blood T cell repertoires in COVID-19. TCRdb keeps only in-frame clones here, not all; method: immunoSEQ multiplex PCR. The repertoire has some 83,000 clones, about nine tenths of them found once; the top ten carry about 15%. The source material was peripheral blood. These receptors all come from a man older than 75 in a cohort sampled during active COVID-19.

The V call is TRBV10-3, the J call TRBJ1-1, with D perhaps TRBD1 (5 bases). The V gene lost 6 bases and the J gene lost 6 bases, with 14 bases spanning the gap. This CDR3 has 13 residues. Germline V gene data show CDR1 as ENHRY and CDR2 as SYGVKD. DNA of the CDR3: TGTGCCATCAGCCTGGACAAGGTGGCTGAAGCTTTCTTT. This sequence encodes CAISLDKVAEAFF.

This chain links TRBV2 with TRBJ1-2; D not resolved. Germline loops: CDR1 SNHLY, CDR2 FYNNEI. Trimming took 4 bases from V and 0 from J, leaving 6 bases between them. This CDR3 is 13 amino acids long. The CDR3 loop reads CASSGQTNYGYTF. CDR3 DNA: TGTGCCAGCAGTGGGCAGACTAACTATGGCTACACCTTC. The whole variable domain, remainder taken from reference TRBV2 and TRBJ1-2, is EPEVTQTPSHQVTQMGQEVILRCVPISNHLYFYWYRQILGQKVEFLVSFYNNEISEKSEIFDDQFSVERPDGSNFTLKIRSTKLEDSAMYFCASSGQTNYGYTFGSGTRLTVV.

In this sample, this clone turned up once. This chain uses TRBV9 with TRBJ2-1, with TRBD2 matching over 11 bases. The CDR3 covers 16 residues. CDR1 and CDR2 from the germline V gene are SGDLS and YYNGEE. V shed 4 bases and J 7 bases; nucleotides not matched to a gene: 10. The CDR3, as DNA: TGTGCCAGCAGCAGAATTAGCGGGAGGGTCCCTAATGAGCAGTTCTTC. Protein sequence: CASSRISGRVPNEQFF.

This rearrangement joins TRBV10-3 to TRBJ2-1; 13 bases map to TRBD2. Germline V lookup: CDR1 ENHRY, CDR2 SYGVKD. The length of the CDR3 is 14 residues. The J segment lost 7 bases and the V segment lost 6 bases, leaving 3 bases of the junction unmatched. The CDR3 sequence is CAIRGTSGENEQFF. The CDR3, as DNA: TGTGCCATCAGGGGGACTAGCGGGGAGAATGAGCAGTTCTTC.

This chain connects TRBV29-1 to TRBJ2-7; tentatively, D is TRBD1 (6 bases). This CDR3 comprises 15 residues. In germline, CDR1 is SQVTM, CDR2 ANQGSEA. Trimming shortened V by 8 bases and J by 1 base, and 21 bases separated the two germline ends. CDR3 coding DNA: TGCAGCACCTTGCGGCCGAAGGGGGATTCCTACGAGCAGTACTTC. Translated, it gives CSTLRPKGDSYEQYF.

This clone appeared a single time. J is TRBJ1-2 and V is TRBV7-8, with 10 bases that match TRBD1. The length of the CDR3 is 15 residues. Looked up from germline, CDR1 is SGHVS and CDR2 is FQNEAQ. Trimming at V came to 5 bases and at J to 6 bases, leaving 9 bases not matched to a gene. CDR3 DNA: TGTGCCAGCAGCGCCAAGACAGGGGGCCTGGATGGCTACACCTTC. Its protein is CASSAKTGGLDGYTF. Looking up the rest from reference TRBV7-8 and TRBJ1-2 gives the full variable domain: GAGVSQSPRYKVAKRGQDVALRCDPISGHVSLFWYQQALGQGPEFLTYFQNEAQLDKSGLPSDRFFAERPEGSVSTLKIQRTQQEDSAVYLCASSAKTGGLDGYTFGSGTRLTVV.

This CDR3 reads CASSFGRGETQYF. The CDR3 coding sequence is TGCGCCAGCAGCTTCGGGCGGGGCGAGACCCAGTACTTC. V and J are TRBV5-1 and TRBJ2-5; a possible D gene is TRBD2 (6 bases). This CDR3 contains 13 residues. Trimming left V 2 bases short and J 5 bases short, with 10 bases between. Germline V lookup: CDR1 SGHRS, CDR2 YFSETQ.

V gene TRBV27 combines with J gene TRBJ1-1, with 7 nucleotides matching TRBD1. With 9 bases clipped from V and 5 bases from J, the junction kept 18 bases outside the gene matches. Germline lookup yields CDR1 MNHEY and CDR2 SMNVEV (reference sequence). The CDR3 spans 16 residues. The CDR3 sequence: CARVFKIGGAGTEAFF. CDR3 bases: TGTGCCAGGGTTTTTAAAATAGGGGGCGCGGGGACTGAAGCTTTCTTT.

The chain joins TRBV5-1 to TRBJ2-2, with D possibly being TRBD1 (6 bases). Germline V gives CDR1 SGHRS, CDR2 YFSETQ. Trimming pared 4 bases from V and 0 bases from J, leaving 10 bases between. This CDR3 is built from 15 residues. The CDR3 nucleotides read TGCGCCAGCAGCGGACAGATAACGAACACCGGGGAGCTGTTTTTT. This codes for CASSGQITNTGELFF.

The CDR3 sequence: CASSPGEGMVSYNSPLHF. The CDR3 coding sequence is TGTGCCAGCAGTCCAGGGGAGGGGATGGTATCCTATAATTCACCCCTCCACTTT. The rearrangement joins TRBV28 to TRBJ1-6, with D perhaps TRBD1 (6 bases). Trimming took off 5 bases at V and 1 base at J, with 18 bases between the two ends. The germline V gene encodes CDR1 MDHEN and CDR2 SYDVKM. The CDR3 has 18 amino acids.

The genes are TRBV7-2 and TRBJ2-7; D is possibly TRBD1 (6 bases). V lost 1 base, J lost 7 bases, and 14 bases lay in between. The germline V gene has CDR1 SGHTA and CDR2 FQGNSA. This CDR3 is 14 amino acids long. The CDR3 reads CASSLGDRPAEQYF. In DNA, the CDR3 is TGTGCCAGCAGCTTAGGAGACAGGCCCGCTGAGCAGTACTTC.

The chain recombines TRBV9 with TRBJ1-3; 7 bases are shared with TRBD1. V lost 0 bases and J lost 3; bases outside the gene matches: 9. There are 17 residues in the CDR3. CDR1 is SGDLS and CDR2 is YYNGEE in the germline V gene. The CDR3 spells CASSVGAGGNFGNTIYF. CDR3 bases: TGTGCCAGCAGCGTAGGGGCAGGGGGAAATTTTGGAAACACCATATATTTT.

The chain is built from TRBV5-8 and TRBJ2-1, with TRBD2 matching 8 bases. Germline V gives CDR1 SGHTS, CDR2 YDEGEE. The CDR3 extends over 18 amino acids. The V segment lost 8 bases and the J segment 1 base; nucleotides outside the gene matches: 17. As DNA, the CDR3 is TGTGCCAGTCATAAAGTCGGAGGGCGGGGGGTTTCCTACAATGAGCAGTTCTTC. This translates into CASHKVGGRGVSYNEQFF.

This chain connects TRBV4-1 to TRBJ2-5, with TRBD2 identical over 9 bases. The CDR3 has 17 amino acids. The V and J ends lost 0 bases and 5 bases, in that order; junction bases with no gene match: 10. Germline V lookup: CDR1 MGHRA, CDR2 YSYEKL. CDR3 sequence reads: CASSQEGFSSGVETQYF. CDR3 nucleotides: TGCGCCAGCAGCCAAGAGGGGTTTTCTAGCGGGGTTGAGACCCAGTACTTC.

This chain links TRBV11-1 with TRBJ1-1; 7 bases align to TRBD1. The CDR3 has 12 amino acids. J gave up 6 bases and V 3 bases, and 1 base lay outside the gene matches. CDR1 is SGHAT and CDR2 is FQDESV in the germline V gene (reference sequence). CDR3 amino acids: CASSLQGAEAFF. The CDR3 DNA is TGTGCCAGCAGCTTGCAGGGGGCTGAAGCTTTCTTT.

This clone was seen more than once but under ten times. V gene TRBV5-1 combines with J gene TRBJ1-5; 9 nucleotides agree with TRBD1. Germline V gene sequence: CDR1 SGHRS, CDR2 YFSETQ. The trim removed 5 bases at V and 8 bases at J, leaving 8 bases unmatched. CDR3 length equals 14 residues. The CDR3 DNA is TGCGCCAGCAGTAAAACAGGGGGCCGGGAGCCCCAGCATTTT. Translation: CASSKTGGREPQHF.

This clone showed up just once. Here the CDR3 reads CASSQDVGTSYEQYF. CDR3 bases: TGCGCCAGCAGCCAAGATGTGGGGACTAGCTACGAGCAGTACTTC. The chain employs TRBV4-3 and TRBJ2-7, with 8 bases fitting TRBD2. Germline V gives CDR1 LGHNA, CDR2 YSLEER. The CDR3 has 15 amino acids. V was clipped by 0 bases and J by 3 bases; unmatched bases: 4.

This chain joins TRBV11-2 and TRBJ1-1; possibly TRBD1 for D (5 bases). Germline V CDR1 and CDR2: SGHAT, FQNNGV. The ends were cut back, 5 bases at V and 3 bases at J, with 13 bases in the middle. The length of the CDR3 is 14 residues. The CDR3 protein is CASSRSGGDTEAFF. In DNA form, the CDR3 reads TGTGCCAGCAGCCGGAGTGGGGGGGACACTGAAGCTTTCTTT.

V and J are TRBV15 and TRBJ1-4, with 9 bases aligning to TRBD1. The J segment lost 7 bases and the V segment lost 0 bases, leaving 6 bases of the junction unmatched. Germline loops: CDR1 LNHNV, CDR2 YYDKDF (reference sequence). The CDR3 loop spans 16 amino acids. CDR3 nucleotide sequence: TGTGCCACCAGCAGAGAAACGGGGACAGGGCTTGAAAAACTGTTTTTT. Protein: CATSRETGTGLEKLFF.

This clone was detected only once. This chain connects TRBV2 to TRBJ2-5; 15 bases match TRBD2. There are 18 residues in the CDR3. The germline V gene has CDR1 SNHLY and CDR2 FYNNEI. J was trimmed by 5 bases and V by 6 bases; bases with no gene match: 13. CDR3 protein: CASSSPGLAGGTGETQYF. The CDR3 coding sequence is TGTGCCAGCAGCTCCCCGGGACTAGCGGGGGGTACGGGTGAGACCCAGTACTTC.

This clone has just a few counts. The CDR3 DNA reads TGTGCCAGCAGCCCACCCCAGGGGGCGGGGGGGGCCAACGTCCTGACTTTC. It yields the protein CASSPPQGAGGANVLTF. The chain links TRBV5-8 to TRBJ2-6; 8 nucleotides match TRBD1. Germline lookup yields CDR1 SGHTS and CDR2 YDEGEE. V gave up 4 bases and J gave up 4 bases; unmatched junction bases: 10. CDR3 length: 17 residues.

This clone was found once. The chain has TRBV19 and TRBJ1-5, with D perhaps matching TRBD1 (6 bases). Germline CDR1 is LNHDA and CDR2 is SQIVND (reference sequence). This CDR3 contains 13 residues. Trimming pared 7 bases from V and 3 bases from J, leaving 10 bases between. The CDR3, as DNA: TGTGCCAGTAAAGGACAGTTCAATCAGCCCCAGCATTTT. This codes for CASKGQFNQPQHF.